This entry is about one T cell receptor beta chain. The antigen remains unidentified. cDNA reverse transcribed from extracted RNA served as the sequencing template. Clones were sequenced by immunoSEQ multiplex PCR, and TCRdb holds only the in-frame ones, with some missing. The repertoire has 95,000 to 120,000 clones, 56% of them found once; the top ten carry under 3.5%. This CDR3 has 16 residues. Per the germline V gene, CDR1 is SGHTA and CDR2 is FQGNSA. V was trimmed by 5 bases and J by 2 bases, leaving 19 bases between them. Indicated treatment: oral pan-JAK inhibitor, 5-10 mg twice daily. This specimen comes from a study of CD8+ T cells in alopecia areata. The study's findings and limits: Scalp clonality and expanded CD8+ clones among the top 100 fell significantly with tofacitinib.

The sample was CD4+ T cells sorted from blood, taken at week 24, from a patient treated with tofacitinib. The source is a human donor with alopecia areata. The rearrangement joins TRBV7-2 to TRBJ2-7; D possibly matches TRBD1 or TRBD2 (5 bases each). CDR3 in amino acids: CASSRTSGTDTYEQYF. For the CDR3, the DNA is TGTGCCAGCAGCCGAACCTCAGGGACGGACACCTACGAGCAGTACTTC.